The clone carrying this T cell receptor (beta chain) was detected a few times. Its antigen remains unknown. One end of the junction does not line up with germline, which may come from a read error. These data belong to a study of CD8 T cells in ankylosing spondylitis. General study points: It appeared that ankylosing spondylitis blood was characterized by a TCR beta motif of several highly homologous variants.

MiXCR, applied by TCRdb to the 5' RACE reads, yields one record per CDR3 protein. The data show under 550,000 distinct CDR3 sequences, roughly 25% seen once. Sequencing used blood, either unsorted or a sorted T cell fraction (not recorded which). This receptor was identified in a male donor with ankylosing spondylitis.

CDR3 region: CASSLPGLSSTDTQYF. The CDR3 bases are TGTGCCAGCAGCTTACCGGGACTATCAAGCACAGATACGCAGTATTTT. This chain links TRBV5-1 with TRBJ2-3; 7 bases line up with TRBD2. CDR3 length: 16 residues. Per germline, CDR1 SGHRS and CDR2 YFSETQ.